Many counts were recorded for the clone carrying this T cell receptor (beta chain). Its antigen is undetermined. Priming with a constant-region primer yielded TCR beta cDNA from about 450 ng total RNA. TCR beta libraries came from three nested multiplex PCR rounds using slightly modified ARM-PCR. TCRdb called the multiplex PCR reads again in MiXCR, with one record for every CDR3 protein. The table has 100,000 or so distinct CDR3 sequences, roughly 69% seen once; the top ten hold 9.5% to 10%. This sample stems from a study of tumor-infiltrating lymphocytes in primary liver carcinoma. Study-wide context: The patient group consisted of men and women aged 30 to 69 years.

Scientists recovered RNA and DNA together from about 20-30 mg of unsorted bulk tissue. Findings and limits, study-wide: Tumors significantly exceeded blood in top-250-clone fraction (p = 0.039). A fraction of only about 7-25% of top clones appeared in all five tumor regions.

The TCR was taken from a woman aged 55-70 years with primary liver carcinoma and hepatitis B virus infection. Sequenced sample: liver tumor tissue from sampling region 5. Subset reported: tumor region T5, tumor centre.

The CDR3, as DNA: TGCGCCAGCAGCACCTTAGCGGGAGGGCCTAACGAGCAGTACTTC. It encodes CASSTLAGGPNEQYF. The chain recombines TRBV5-1 with TRBJ2-7, with TRBD2 matching 11 bases. CDR1 SGHRS and CDR2 YFSETQ come from the germline V gene. Losses at the gene ends were 4 bases for V and 5 bases for J; bases not matched to a gene: 8. This CDR3 is built from 15 residues.